A selection of T cell receptor beta chains follows, all from one sample in a study of T cell changes during pregnancy in multiple sclerosis. Some clones are missing from TCRdb's copy, which holds only in-frame ones; the method was immunoSEQ multiplex PCR. This sample carries approximately 110,000 clones, just over 90% of them seen once, and the ten largest clones take 3.5%. Sample: peripheral blood, taken after pregnancy. The receptors were sampled from a female donor with multiple sclerosis, enrolled in a pregnancy study. Each CDR3 is given with its conserved first and last residue. A D gene is named only where the DNA matches it firmly. Expanded clones are given a class, and other clones once, few, many or no size at all.

size	D	J	V	DNA	CDR3
.	TRBD1	TRBJ1-2	TRBV4-1	TGCGCCAGCAGCCTGCAGGGGGCGGAGGGCTACACCTTC	CASSLQGAEGYTF
.	TRBD1	TRBJ2-5	TRBV30	TGTGCCTGGAGTTTGGGACAGAAAGAGACCCAGTACTTC	CAWSLGQKETQYF
.	TRBD2	TRBJ2-1	TRBV7-2	TGTGCCAGCAGCCCCGGGACTAGCGGGGGGGATGAGCAGTTCTTC	CASSPGTSGGDEQFF
.	.	TRBJ1-2	TRBV11-3	TGTGCCAGCAGCTTATCCCAAACGGGGGAGGACTACACCTTC	CASSLSQTGEDYTF
.	.	TRBJ1-6	TRBV6-6	TGTGCCAGCAGTTACCTCAGGACAGCTAATTCACCCCTCCACTTT	CASSYLRTANSPLHF
.	.	TRBJ2-7	TRBV19	TGTGCCAGTAGTATGGTGTTCGACAGCTCCTACGAGCAGTACTTC	CASSMVFDSSYEQYF
.	.	TRBJ2-2	TRBV2	TGTGCCATCCAACTAGGCACCGGGGAGCTGTTTTTT	CAIQLGTGELFF
.	.	TRBJ1-1	TRBV25-1	TGTGCCAGCAGGAGGTCGGGGACTGAAGCTTTCTTT	CASRRSGTEAFF
.	TRBD1	TRBJ2-1	TRBV9	TGTGCCAGCAGCGTAGAGGGGGCCCCGGGCCGTGAGCAGTTCTTC	CASSVEGAPGREQFF
few	.	TRBJ2-5	TRBV29-1	TGCAGCGTTGGTCCGGAGACCCAGTACTTC	CSVGPETQYF
.	.	TRBJ2-5	TRBV7-2	TGTGCCAGCAGCCACCACTGGCGGGGGCAAACTTTAGAGACCCAGTACTTC	CASSHHWRGQTLETQYF
.	.	TRBJ2-1	TRBV7-9	TGTGCCAGCAGCGCGCTGAACTACAATGAGCAGTTCTTC	CASSALNYNEQFF
.	.	TRBJ1-6	TRBV4-2	TGTGCCAGCAGCCAAGAAGAGGGAATCCATTCACCCCTCCACTTT	CASSQEEGIHSPLHF
.	.	TRBJ1-4	TRBV12-5	TGTGCTAGTGCCCCTGGGGGCGAAAAACTGTTTTTT	CASAPGGEKLFF
.	.	TRBJ1-1	TRBV6-6	TGTGCCAGCAGTTCCGTACAGGGAAGCACTGAAGCTTTCTTT	CASSSVQGSTEAFF
.	.	TRBJ1-1	TRBV5-4	TGTGCCAGCCGGGGGGGAACTGAAGCTTTCTTT	CASRGGTEAFF
.	.	TRBJ2-7	TRBV7-6	TGTGCCAGCAGCTTAGAGGTTGGGGGGGGCTTCTCCTACGAGCAGTACTTC	CASSLEVGGGFSYEQYF
.	TRBD1	TRBJ1-1	TRBV7-9	TGTGCCAGCAGCCAGGCTCAGGGGGCTCGCGAAGCTTTCTTT	CASSQAQGAREAFF
once	.	TRBJ2-4	TRBV7-6	TGTGCCAGCAGCCAGAATCCCAAAAACATTCAGTACTTC	CASSQNPKNIQYF
.	.	TRBJ1-4	TRBV27	TGTGCCAGCAGTTTACAGGGATCGGAAAAACTGTTTTTT	CASSLQGSEKLFF
.	.	TRBJ2-5	TRBV23-1	TGCGCCAGCAGTCAATTTCGGGCGGGGCCACTGTACTTC	CASSQFRAGPLYF
.	.	TRBJ1-2	TRBV10-2	TGCGCCAGCAGTGATCCTACAGAAAATGGCTACACCTTC	CASSDPTENGYTF
.	TRBD1	TRBJ2-1	TRBV4-1	TGCGCCAGCAGAAGACAGGGAAGCTCCTACAATGAGCAGTTCTTC	CASRRQGSSYNEQFF
.	.	TRBJ1-4	TRBV15	TGTGCCACCAGCAGAGGGGAGTCTAATGAAAAACTGTTTTTT	CATSRGESNEKLFF
once	.	TRBJ2-5	TRBV9	TGTGCCAGCAGCGTAGGAGGGACTCAAGAGACCCAGTACTTC	CASSVGGTQETQYF
.	.	TRBJ1-2	TRBV20-1	TGCAGTGCTAGTCTCCCCGACGGGACAACCTTC	CSASLPDGTTF
once	.	TRBJ2-5	TRBV10-1	TGCGCCAGCAGTCCAGGGGAGACCCAGTACTTC	CASSPGETQYF
few	.	TRBJ1-4	TRBV6-1	TGTGCCAGCAGTGAAGCCCGCGGGGCGGATGAAAAACTGTTTTTT	CASSEARGADEKLFF
.	.	TRBJ2-7	TRBV27	TGTGCCAGCAGTTTATCTAGATCCTACGAGCAGTACTTC	CASSLSRSYEQYF
.	TRBD1	TRBJ1-1	TRBV15	TGTGCCACCAGCAGGATTCAGGGGGCGCGTCCTGAAGCTTTCTTT	CATSRIQGARPEAFF
.	.	TRBJ1-2	TRBV19	TGTGCCAGTAGTATCGGAGCTAACTATGGCTACACCTTC	CASSIGANYGYTF